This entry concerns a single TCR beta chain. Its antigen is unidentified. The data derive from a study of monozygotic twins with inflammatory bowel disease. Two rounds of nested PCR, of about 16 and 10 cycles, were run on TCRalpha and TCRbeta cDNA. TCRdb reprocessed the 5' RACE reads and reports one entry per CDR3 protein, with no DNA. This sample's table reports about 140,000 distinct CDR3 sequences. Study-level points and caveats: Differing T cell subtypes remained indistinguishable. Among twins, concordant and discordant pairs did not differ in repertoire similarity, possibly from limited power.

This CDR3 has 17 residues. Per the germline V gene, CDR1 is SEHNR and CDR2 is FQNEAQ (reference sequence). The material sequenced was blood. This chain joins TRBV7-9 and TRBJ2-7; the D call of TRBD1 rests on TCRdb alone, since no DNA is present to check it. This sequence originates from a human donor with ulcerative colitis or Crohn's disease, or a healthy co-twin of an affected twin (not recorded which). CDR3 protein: CASSSKFPREGSYEQYF.